One T cell receptor beta chain is described in this entry. The source of the sample is a study of CD8+ T cells in alopecia areata. Alopecia areata patients provided lesional scalp punch biopsies and peripheral blood, both collected for the study. After isolation, RNA underwent reverse transcription to generate cDNA as the sequencing template. Profiling relied on immunoSEQ multiplex PCR, and the TCRdb table lists in-frame clones only, not all of them. Altogether 130,000 to 150,000 clones are present, approximately 50% being singletons, with the ten largest covering around 1%. The V gene's germline CDR1 is SGHVS and CDR2 FQNEAQ. Trimming left V 5 bases short and J 2 bases short, with 15 bases between. The CDR3 is 15 amino acids.

This clonotype was sampled from a human donor with alopecia areata. The rearrangement uses TRBV7-8 and TRBJ2-5, with D tentatively TRBD1 or TRBD2 (6 bases each). The sample in question was CD4+ T cells sorted from blood, obtained at week 0. The CDR3 nucleotides read TGTGCCAGCAGCAACAGGGACTTGCTACAAGAGACCCAGTACTTC. Encoded protein: CASSNRDLLQETQYF.